These 8 T cell receptor beta chains were all obtained from the same sample, sequenced in a study of cytomegalovirus exposure and HLA in healthy donors. It was with 60 Vbeta and 13 Jbeta primers that the PCR ran. Clones were read by immunoSEQ multiplex PCR, and TCRdb kept only the in-frame ones, dropping some. The sample has some 150,000 clones, 70% to 80% seen once. The specimen was PBMCs. The source of these receptors is a man aged 18 to 30 in good health and CMV-seronegative.

V is TRBV5-4 and J is TRBJ1-1, with TRBD1 matching 10 bases. Germline V gene data show CDR1 as SGHNT and CDR2 as YYREEE (reference sequence). This CDR3 spans 14 amino acids. V lost 2 bases and J lost 3; bases outside the gene matches: 1. The CDR3 DNA follows: TGTGCCAGCAGCTTCGGACAGGGGGACACTGAAGCTTTCTTT. Its protein is CASSFGQGDTEAFF.

The table lists this clone with a count of one. The genes are TRBV29-1 and TRBJ1-5; D is undetermined. Germline loops: CDR1 SQVTM, CDR2 ANQGSEA. Trimming pared 4 bases from V and 1 base from J, leaving 8 bases between. This CDR3 has 13 amino acids. CDR3 in DNA: TGCAGCGTTGCGGTGAGAAGCAATCAGCCCCAGCATTTT. Amino acid sequence: CSVAVRSNQPQHF. Filled out from reference TRBV29-1 and TRBJ1-5, the complete variable domain reads SAVISQKPSRDICQRGTSLTIQCQVDSQVTMMFWYRQQPGQSLTLIATANQGSEATYESGFVIDKFPISRPNLTFSTLTVSNMSPEDSSIYLCSVAVRSNQPQHFGDGTRLSIL.

This clone was found a few times. A much larger clone differs from this one at a single base, so this may be a read error. The chain carries TRBV7-6 and TRBJ1-1, with a weak D call TRBD1 (6 bases). The germline V gene has CDR1 SGHVS and CDR2 FNYEAQ. This CDR3 is 13 amino acids long. CDR3 coding DNA: TGTGCCAGCAGGGATACAGGGAGCACTGATGCTTTCTTT. Translated, it gives CASRDTGSTDAFF.

The chain carries TRBV6-6 and TRBJ1-4, with D possibly being TRBD1 (5 bases). The CDR3 extends over 14 amino acids. The V end lost 7 bases, the J end lost 8 bases, and 17 bases lay between the germline ends. Germline CDR1 and CDR2: MNHNY and SVGAGI (reference sequence). CDR3 in amino acids: CASTPGGFREKLFF. As DNA, the CDR3 is TGTGCCAGCACCCCGGGGGGGTTTCGGGAAAAACTGTTTTTT.

This clone was counted once. The CDR3, as DNA: TGTGCCTTCGGACTAATAGCCAAAAACATTCAGTACTTC. Amino acids: CAFGLIAKNIQYF. The V and J genes are TRBV30 and TRBJ2-4; maybe TRBD2 (6 bases). From germline, CDR1 is GTSNPN and CDR2 SVGIG (reference sequence). V lost 7 bases and J 0 bases, leaving 10 bases between the germline ends. The CDR3 totals 13 residues.

The J gene is TRBJ1-2, the V gene TRBV19; TRBD1 is a possible D gene (5 bases). Trimming cost V 5 bases and J 3 bases, with 16 bases left between them. Looked up from germline, CDR1 is LNHDA and CDR2 is SQIVND (reference sequence). CDR3 length: 15 residues. CDR3 sequence reads: CASSGASASDYGYTF. The CDR3 DNA reads as TGTGCCAGTAGTGGGGCATCCGCGTCGGACTATGGCTACACCTTC.

DNA of the CDR3: TGTGCCATCGAAGCGGGGGCTGAAGCTTTCTTT. This encodes CAIEAGAEAFF. This rearrangement joins TRBV28 to TRBJ1-1; TRBD1 might be the D (5 bases). CDR1 and CDR2 (germline): MDHEN, SYDVKM. V was clipped by 10 bases and J by 6 bases, with 12 bases between them. This CDR3 spans 11 amino acids.

The chain carries TRBV28 and TRBJ2-5; TRBD1 aligns across 9 bases. The J call may not be correct, given that the DNA end is closer to TRBJ2-7. The CDR3 sequence is 15 residues long. Germline V gene data show CDR1 as MDHEN and CDR2 as SYDVKM. The CDR3 is CASSSAGTGPYEQYF. For the CDR3, the DNA is TGTGCCAGCAGTTCTGCCGGGACAGGGCCCTACGAGCAGTACTTC.